This entry lists 29 T cell receptor beta chains sequenced from one sample in a study of OX40 agonist ivuxolimab in advanced cancers. Method: immunoSEQ multiplex PCR; TCRdb's copy keeps in-frame clones and lacks some. The data show 70,000 to 95,000 clones, with 83% seen just once and about 0.76% held by the top ten. Sequences were derived from CD4+ or CD8+ T cells sorted from blood, sampled in a trial of the OX40 agonist ivuxolimab. These receptors were taken from an adult with an advanced solid tumor such as melanoma, head and neck, liver or kidney cancer.

The chain couples TRBV11-2 to TRBJ2-7; no clear D. The CDR3 has 13 residues. The ends were cut back, 0 bases at V and 3 bases at J, with 6 bases in the middle. The germline V gene has CDR1 SGHAT and CDR2 FQNNGV. The chain's CDR3 is CASSLDIHYEQYF. CDR3 bases: TGTGCCAGCAGCTTAGATATCCACTACGAGCAGTACTTC.

The chain couples TRBV5-1 to TRBJ2-5; TRBD1 aligns across 9 bases. J gave up 4 bases and V 7 bases, and 2 bases lay outside the gene matches. Germline CDR1 reads SGHRS; CDR2 reads YFSETQ. This CDR3 contains 12 residues. The CDR3 loop is CASRTGAETQYF. In nucleotides, the CDR3 is TGCGCCAGCCGGACAGGGGCAGAGACCCAGTACTTC.

The chain links TRBV21-1 to TRBJ1-2. TRBV21-1 is assigned pseudogene status. The CDR3 loop spans 16 amino acids. CDR3 nucleotides: TGTGCCAGCAGCAAAGTGGGCCCTGGACTTAACTATGGCTACACCTTC. This codes for CASSKVGPGLNYGYTF.

The chain combines TRBV7-2 with TRBJ1-4, with TRBD1 identical over 12 bases. After removal of 5 bases from V and 8 bases from J, the junction contained 6 bases not matched to a gene. The CDR3 covers 15 residues. Germline V lookup: CDR1 SGHTA, CDR2 FQGNSA. This chain's CDR3 is CASSPGTGGGEKLFF. The CDR3 nucleotides are TGTGCCAGCAGCCCTGGGACAGGGGGCGGAGAAAAACTGTTTTTT.

A word on this clone: The same CDR3 arises from other DNA sequences in this sample as well. The CDR3 reads CASSSLDRARGTEAFF. CDR3 bases: TGTGCCAGCAGCTCACTGGACAGGGCAAGGGGCACTGAAGCTTTCTTT. The V call is TRBV5-6, the J call TRBJ1-1; 8 nucleotides agree with TRBD1. Trimming at V came to 3 bases and at J to 4 bases, leaving 11 bases not matched to a gene. CDR1 is SGHDT, CDR2 YYEEEE, per germline. This CDR3 spans 16 amino acids. The entire variable domain, with the rest obtained from reference TRBV5-6 and TRBJ1-1, is as follows: DAGVTQSPTHLIKTRGQQVTLRCSPKSGHDTVSWYQQALGQGPQFIFQYYEEEERQRGNFPDRFSGHQFPNYSSELNVNALLLGDSALYLCASSSLDRARGTEAFFGQGTRLTVV.

This clone was seen more than once but under ten times. The chain uses TRBV7-8 and TRBJ1-2, with a possible D match to TRBD1 (5 bases). Germline CDR1 is SGHVS and CDR2 is FQNEAQ. The CDR3 runs 16 residues. Between the trimmed V and J ends, which lost 5 bases and 2 bases, there was a span of 18 bases. CDR3 amino acids: CASSPLRGKENYGYTF. In DNA form, the CDR3 reads TGTGCCAGCAGCCCCCTGAGGGGTAAAGAAAACTATGGCTACACCTTC.

As concerns this clone: In this CDR3 the conserved last residue, phenylalanine or tryptophan, is missing, so a read error is likely. The chain is built from TRBV20-1 and TRBJ2-7, with D unclear. The V end lost 6 bases, the J end lost 5 bases, and 11 bases lay between the germline ends. Germline V gives CDR1 DFQATT, CDR2 SNEGSKA (reference sequence). CDR3 length: 11 amino acids. CDR3 in amino acids: CSALGRNEQYL. The CDR3 DNA is TGCAGTGCCCTTGGACGGAACGAGCAGTACCTC.

There are a few counts of this clone. This chain connects TRBV6-1 to TRBJ2-1; TRBD1 might be the D (6 bases). V was trimmed by 2 bases and J by 8 bases, leaving 22 bases between them. The germline V gene has CDR1 MNHNS and CDR2 SASEGT. This CDR3 spans 17 amino acids. The CDR3 loop is CASSESLPAGANDEQFF. As DNA, the CDR3 is TGTGCCAGCAGTGAATCCCTCCCTGCAGGGGCAAACGATGAGCAGTTCTTC.

The chain is built from TRBV30 and TRBJ1-1; the D gene is possibly TRBD1 (5 bases). Germline-derived CDR1 and CDR2 are GTSNPN and SVGIG (reference sequence). Trimming shortened V by 7 bases and J by 6 bases, and 12 bases separated the two germline ends. This CDR3 comprises 11 residues. The CDR3 reads CASSQGAEAFF. CDR3 DNA: TGTGCCTCCTCACAAGGGGCTGAAGCTTTCTTT.

The rearrangement links TRBV21-1 to TRBJ2-1; TRBD2 was called by the table and not checked on the DNA. TRBV21-1 is listed as a pseudogene. This CDR3 has 14 residues. CDR3 in amino acids: CASSKECGVWEQFF. Here the CDR3 DNA reads TGTGCCAGCAGCAAAGAGTGCGGAGTTTGGGAGCAGTTCTTC.

This CDR3 is CASTDRGDWTYNEQFF. The CDR3 DNA follows: TGTGCCAGCACAGACCGGGGGGATTGGACCTACAATGAGCAGTTCTTC. V is TRBV6-4 and J is TRBJ2-1, with 7 bases lining up with TRBD2. This CDR3 has 16 residues. The trim removed 7 bases at V and 2 bases at J, leaving 11 bases unmatched. CDR1 is MRHNA, CDR2 SNTAGT, per germline.

The chain is built from TRBV5-4 and TRBJ2-5, with 10 bases fitting TRBD2. J lost 4 bases, V lost 3 bases, and 6 bases had no gene match. Per germline, CDR1 SGHNT and CDR2 YYREEE (reference sequence). This CDR3 spans 15 amino acids. The CDR3 DNA follows: TGTGCCAGCAGCTCGAGGTTAGCGGGAGGAGAGACCCAGTACTTC. It translates to CASSSRLAGGETQYF.

This sequence joins TRBV19 and TRBJ2-7; D is possibly TRBD1 (6 bases). The CDR3 is 16 residues long. CDR1 is LNHDA and CDR2 is SQIVND in the germline V gene (reference sequence). Trimming took off 5 bases at V and 1 base at J, with 18 bases between the two ends. CDR3: CASSPLWGHPSYEQYF. DNA of the CDR3: TGTGCCAGTAGTCCCTTATGGGGGCACCCATCCTACGAGCAGTACTTC.

This clone was detected only a few times. This chain links TRBV10-3 with TRBJ1-6; no clear D gene. Germline V CDR1 and CDR2: ENHRY, SYGVKD. The CDR3 runs to 16 residues. Trimming pared 2 bases from V and 10 bases from J, leaving 18 bases between. CDR3 protein: CAISEVPHGLGSPLHF. The CDR3 DNA is TGTGCCATCAGTGAGGTACCACACGGCCTTGGGTCACCCCTCCACTTT.

V gene TRBV9 combines with J gene TRBJ2-7; no definite D call. Germline V gene lookup returns CDR1 SGDLS and CDR2 YYNGEE. The ends were cut back, 3 bases at V and 3 bases at J, with 13 bases in the middle. This CDR3 is built from 14 residues. The CDR3 reads CASSEAPGLYEQYF. In nucleotides, the CDR3 is TGTGCCAGCAGCGAGGCCCCCGGCCTCTACGAGCAGTACTTC.

This rearrangement joins TRBV5-6 to TRBJ1-2; TRBD1 is a possible D gene (5 bases). V was pared by 0 bases and J by 4 bases, with 13 bases between. Germline V CDR1 and CDR2: SGHDT, YYEEEE. The CDR3 sequence is 15 residues long. CDR3 nucleotides: TGTGCCAGCAGCTTGGGGGATAGGGGAGGCTATGGCTACACCTTC. It codes for CASSLGDRGGYGYTF.

V and J are TRBV19 and TRBJ2-7; 10 bases are a match to TRBD1. Germline CDR1 and CDR2: LNHDA and SQIVND (reference sequence). The CDR3 runs 17 residues. Trimming took 2 bases from V and 2 from J; bases not matched to a gene: 9. The CDR3 region has the DNA TGTGCCAGTAGTATAAGGGGACCGGGACAGGGGCCCTACGAGCAGTACTTC. Translated, it gives CASSIRGPGQGPYEQYF.

The V call is TRBV6-5, the J call TRBJ2-1; TRBD1 might be the D (5 bases). V dropped 2 bases and J dropped 7 bases, with 12 bases sitting between them. CDR3 length: 14 residues. CDR1 is MNHEY, CDR2 SVGAGI, per germline. CDR3 coding DNA: TGTGCCAGCAGTTACAGGGGCGAGAGTAATGAGCAGTTCTTC. This gives the protein CASSYRGESNEQFF.

V and J are TRBV7-8 and TRBJ1-6; no reliable D call. The CDR3 length is 19 residues. The V gene lost 2 bases and the J gene lost 0 bases, with 17 bases spanning the gap. Looked up from germline, CDR1 is SGHVS and CDR2 is FQNEAQ. The DNA of the CDR3 is TGTGCCAGCAGCTTACTCGGCAGGTACGGAAGCTCCTATAATTCACCCCTCCACTTT. Residues: CASSLLGRYGSSYNSPLHF.

This clone was counted between two and nine times. This chain connects TRBV6-6 to TRBJ1-1; TRBD1 matches 7 bases. With V trimmed by 6 bases and J by 6 bases, 4 bases remained unmatched. Germline loops: CDR1 MNHNY, CDR2 SVGAGI (reference sequence). The CDR3 spans 12 residues. CDR3 region: CASRPGGAEAFF. In DNA, the CDR3 is TGTGCCAGCAGACCAGGGGGGGCTGAAGCTTTCTTT.

V is TRBV6-5 and J is TRBJ1-5, with a possible D match to TRBD1 (5 bases). V shed 2 bases and J shed 9 bases, with 8 bases lying between them. Germline V gives CDR1 MNHEY, CDR2 SVGAGI. This CDR3 is 12 amino acids long. The CDR3 nucleotides are TGTGCCAGCAGTTACGTCGGGGGGCCCCAGCATTTT. Translated, it gives CASSYVGGPQHF.

This clone appeared a single time. Here the CDR3 DNA reads TGTGCCAGCAGACAGACAGGGGCCAAAAACATTCAGTACTTC. Its translation is CASRQTGAKNIQYF. The chain joins TRBV6-1 to TRBJ2-4; 7 bases match TRBD1. The CDR3 runs 14 residues. The germline V gene encodes CDR1 MNHNS and CDR2 SASEGT. V shed 6 bases, J shed 1 base, and the junction held 3 bases outside the gene matches.

The V gene is TRBV7-8, the J gene TRBJ2-1; TRBD2 agrees at 10 bases. Germline CDR1 SGHVS, CDR2 FQNEAQ. The CDR3 is 16 amino acids. V gave up 7 bases and J gave up 5 bases; unmatched junction bases: 11. The CDR3 DNA reads as TGTGCCAGCAATCCCGTAGCGGGAGGATCTAACAATGAGCAGTTCTTC. This gives the protein CASNPVAGGSNNEQFF.

V gene TRBV7-6 combines with J gene TRBJ1-1, with 11 positions matching TRBD1. V shed 5 bases and J 1 base; nucleotides not matched to a gene: 9. There are 17 residues in the CDR3. Germline V gene lookup returns CDR1 SGHVS and CDR2 FNYEAQ. CDR3 coding DNA: TGTGCCAGCAGCCCCGTCCCGGGACAGGGGGGGAACACTGAAGCTTTCTTT. It yields the protein CASSPVPGQGGNTEAFF.

The chain is built from TRBV18 and TRBJ1-2, with D perhaps matching TRBD1 (6 bases). This CDR3 comprises 16 residues. V was cut by 1 base and J by 1 base, with 13 bases left in between. The germline CDR1 and CDR2 sequences are KGHSH and LQKENI. This CDR3 is CASSPQDQGNNYGYTF. The DNA for the CDR3 is TGTGCCAGCTCACCACAGGACCAGGGGAATAACTATGGCTACACCTTC.

The chain employs TRBV29-1 and TRBJ2-2; D not resolved. Between the trimmed V and J ends, which lost 3 bases and 2 bases, there was a span of 7 bases. The CDR3 covers 13 residues. Germline CDR1 SQVTM, CDR2 ANQGSEA. The CDR3 sequence is CSVDRSNTGELFF. The CDR3 coding sequence is TGCAGCGTTGACCGGAGTAACACCGGGGAGCTGTTTTTT.

This chain connects TRBV5-1 to TRBJ2-5; 8 bases align to TRBD2. Looked up from germline, CDR1 is SGHRS and CDR2 is YFSETQ. There are 14 residues in the CDR3. V shed 3 bases, J shed 4 bases, and the junction held 5 bases outside the gene matches. CDR3 in DNA: TGCGCCAGCAGCTGGGGCCGGGAGGGAGAGACCCAGTACTTC. Its translation is CASSWGREGETQYF.

CDR3 loop: CASSIARRQETQYF. The CDR3 DNA follows: TGTGCCAGTAGTATAGCCAGACGGCAAGAGACCCAGTACTTC. The chain links TRBV19 to TRBJ2-5; D unresolved. Deletions cut 1 base from V and 2 bases from J, with 8 bases between. Germline values: CDR1 LNHDA, CDR2 SQIVND (reference sequence). The CDR3 has 14 amino acids. Full variable domain (missing parts from reference TRBV19 and TRBJ2-5): DGGITQSPKYLFRKEGQNVTLSCEQNLNHDAMYWYRQDPGQGLRLIYYSQIVNDFQKGDIAEGYSVSREKKESFPLTVTSAQKNPTAFYLCASSIARRQETQYFGPGTRLLVL.

V gene TRBV2 combines with J gene TRBJ2-2, with 14 bases fitting TRBD2. V lost 6 bases to trimming and J lost 6 bases; unmatched junction nucleotides: 6. Germline CDR1 reads SNHLY; CDR2 reads FYNNEI. This CDR3 contains 16 residues. DNA of the CDR3: TGTGCCAGCAGCCTGGGACTAGCGGGAGAAGCCGGGGAGCTGTTTTTT. The encoded protein is CASSLGLAGEAGELFF.